Listed here are 15 T cell receptor beta chains from one sample, sequenced in a study of cytomegalovirus exposure and HLA in healthy donors. Produced via immunoSEQ multiplex PCR; TCRdb's table is partial and in-frame only. This repertoire shows about 120,000 clones, approximately 85% found once; its top ten account for nearly 5%. Sample: PBMCs. These receptors originate from a young man in good health and CMV-seronegative.

This sequence joins TRBV6-1 and TRBJ2-7; maybe TRBD1 (6 bases). This CDR3 spans 14 amino acids. Germline V CDR1 and CDR2: MNHNS, SASEGT. Trimming pared 4 bases from V and 3 bases from J, leaving 13 bases between. DNA for the CDR3: TGTGCCAGCAGTGTGGCAGGGGCCGTCTACGAGCAGTACTTC. Its translation is CASSVAGAVYEQYF.

Worth noting for this clone: One junction end does not reproduce the germline sequence, and a read error may be involved. The chain combines TRBV30 with TRBJ1-2; D remains unclear. The CDR3 covers 12 residues. The germline CDR1 and CDR2 sequences are GTSNPN and SVGIG (reference sequence). The CDR3 loop is CAGSPGGYGYTF. The CDR3 DNA reads as TGTGCCGGGAGTCCAGGAGGCTATGGCTACACCTTC.

V is TRBV5-8 and J is TRBJ2-5, with 8 bases matching TRBD1. CDR1 and CDR2 from the germline V gene are SGHTS and YDEGEE. J lost 5 bases, V lost 2 bases, and 11 bases had no gene match. CDR3 length: 16 amino acids. The CDR3 sequence is CASSLTLPGGRETQYF. The CDR3 DNA reads as TGTGCCAGCAGCTTAACCCTGCCAGGGGGCAGGGAGACCCAGTACTTC.

The CDR3 DNA reads as TGTGCCAGCAGTGGACTGCGGCCCCTGGACGAGCAGTACTTC. Protein product: CASSGLRPLDEQYF. The chain joins TRBV6-6 to TRBJ2-7, with D possibly being TRBD2 (5 bases). Germline CDR1 reads MNHNY; CDR2 reads SVGAGI (reference sequence). The V end lost 5 bases, the J end lost 5 bases, and 16 bases lay between the germline ends. The CDR3 totals 14 residues.

The rearrangement links TRBV2 to TRBJ1-1; D gene unclear. V gave up 7 bases and J gave up 7 bases, with 7 bases separating them. Germline V CDR1 and CDR2: SNHLY, FYNNEI. CDR3 size: 10 residues. The CDR3 is CASKHGEAFF. Written as DNA, the CDR3 is TGTGCCAGCAAGCACGGTGAAGCTTTCTTT. The full variable domain, its missing parts supplied by reference TRBV2 and TRBJ1-1, is EPEVTQTPSHQVTQMGQEVILRCVPISNHLYFYWYRQILGQKVEFLVSFYNNEISEKSEIFDDQFSVERPDGSNFTLKIRSTKLEDSAMYFCASKHGEAFFGQGTRLTVV.

This chain joins TRBV2 and TRBJ1-4, with 7 nucleotides matching TRBD1. From germline, CDR1 is SNHLY and CDR2 FYNNEI. V lost 8 bases to trimming and J lost 4 bases; unmatched junction nucleotides: 7. The CDR3 spans 14 residues. The CDR3 sequence: CASHRDSNNEKLFF. In DNA form, the CDR3 reads TGTGCCAGCCACCGGGACAGTAATAATGAAAAACTGTTTTTT.

The chain couples TRBV11-3 to TRBJ2-2; 11 bases fit TRBD2. The ends lost 3 bases at V and 2 bases at J; junction bases unmatched: 5. There are 17 residues in the CDR3. CDR1 is SGHNT, CDR2 YENEEA, per germline. CDR3 region: CASSFSGTSGNTGELFF. CDR3 DNA: TGTGCCAGCAGCTTCTCAGGGACTAGCGGCAACACCGGGGAGCTGTTTTTT.

This clone was found once. The rearrangement joins TRBV6-5 to TRBJ2-7, with D tentatively TRBD2 (5 bases). The CDR3 spans 14 residues. The ends were cut back, 5 bases at V and 0 bases at J, with 11 bases in the middle. CDR1 is MNHEY and CDR2 is SVGAGI in the germline V gene. The CDR3 coding sequence is TGTGCCAGCAGTGGACGGGGAACCTCCTACGAGCAGTACTTC. Translation gives CASSGRGTSYEQYF.

This clone has more than one count but fewer than ten. The genes are TRBV6-6 and TRBJ2-7; 10 positions agree with TRBD1. With V trimmed by 6 bases and J by 5 bases, 10 bases remained unmatched. The germline V gene has CDR1 MNHNY and CDR2 SVGAGI (reference sequence). The CDR3 is 15 amino acids. In DNA, the CDR3 is TGTGCCAGCAGGGGGGGACAGGGGAACGTCGACGAGCAGTACTTC. Amino acids: CASRGGQGNVDEQYF.

This clone came up once. The CDR3 sequence: CASSTAREQGQLNTEAFF. For the CDR3, the DNA is TGTGCCAGTAGTACTGCCCGCGAACAAGGACAGTTAAACACTGAAGCTTTCTTT. The J gene is TRBJ1-1, the V gene TRBV19, with a possible D match to TRBD1 (6 bases). V was clipped by 4 bases and J by 2 bases, with 23 bases between them. CDR3 length equals 18 residues. CDR1 and CDR2 (germline): LNHDA, SQIVND (reference sequence).

This clone was counted a single time. The chain carries TRBV5-4 and TRBJ2-7, with 8 bases matching TRBD2. The V gene end was trimmed by 3 bases and the J gene end by 4 bases; junction bases not matched to a gene: 6. Germline V gene data show CDR1 as SGHNT and CDR2 as YYREEE (reference sequence). This CDR3 region has 14 residues. The CDR3 DNA follows: TGTGCCAGCAGCTCGCAGGGCGGGAGGTACGAGCAGTACTTC. Encoded protein: CASSSQGGRYEQYF.

V gene TRBV5-6 combines with J gene TRBJ1-1, with 7 bases matching TRBD1. The germline V gene encodes CDR1 SGHDT and CDR2 YYEEEE. The ends lost 5 bases at V and 6 bases at J; junction bases unmatched: 7. The length of the CDR3 is 13 residues. Here the CDR3 DNA reads TGTGCCAGCAGACCGACAGGGTTCCCTGAAGCTTTCTTT. This codes for CASRPTGFPEAFF.

The V and J genes are TRBV7-2 and TRBJ2-2; weak D call: TRBD1 (6 bases). V lost 2 bases and J 6 bases, leaving 13 bases between the germline ends. This CDR3 has 15 amino acids. Looked up from germline, CDR1 is SGHTA and CDR2 is FQGNSA. CDR3 sequence reads: CASSLRIAGAGELFF. The CDR3 region has the DNA TGTGCCAGCAGCTTACGAATCGCAGGGGCCGGGGAGCTGTTTTTT.

In its sample, this clone was seen once. The rearrangement uses TRBV19 and TRBJ2-1, with TRBD1 matching 8 bases. Germline CDR1 and CDR2: LNHDA and SQIVND (reference sequence). The trim removed 5 bases at V and 4 bases at J, leaving 10 bases unmatched. The CDR3 spans 16 residues. The DNA for the CDR3 is TGTGCCAGTAGTGATCGGACAGGGAAGTCATACAATGAGCAGTTCTTC. It is translated as CASSDRTGKSYNEQFF.

The chain carries TRBV6-5 and TRBJ1-1, with 7 bases lining up with TRBD1. This CDR3 spans 13 amino acids. CDR1 and CDR2 from the germline V gene are MNHEY and SVGAGI. The V segment lost 6 bases and the J segment 5 bases; nucleotides outside the gene matches: 6. CDR3 coding DNA: TGTGCCAGCAGCGACAGGGAGGAAACTGAAGCTTTCTTT. Its translation: CASSDREETEAFF.